This TCR beta chain was sequenced in a study of shared clonotypes between healthy human individuals. Across the whole study: The cohort comprised two women and a few men. Their ages spanned 18 to 49 years. Researchers assigned three CD4 naive, three CD4 memory, two CD8 naive and one CD8 memory plate to each donor.

V lost 7 bases, J lost 6 bases, and 16 bases lay in between. This CDR3 has 13 amino acids. CDR1 is WSHSY, CDR2 SAAADI, per germline. Naive CD8 cells comprised CD45RO-negative, CCR7-positively selected cells, excluding terminally differentiated effector memory CD45RA+ cells. The authors loaded roughly 200 ng DNA, approximately 30,000 T cell genomes, into sorted-subset replicate PCRs. Some clones are missing from TCRdb's copy, which holds only in-frame ones; the method was immunoSEQ multiplex PCR. The profile covers around 550,000 clones, with about 95% appearing a single time and over 0.095% taken by the ten largest.

Input material: naive CD8+ T cells sorted from blood. The clonotype comes from a woman in her 30s in good health. V is TRBV10-2 and J is TRBJ2-7; D is undetermined. The CDR3 DNA reads TGCGCCAGCACGGACGTCCTGCCTTCCGAGCAGTACTTC. As protein: CASTDVLPSEQYF.